The rows below give T cell receptor beta chains drawn from one sample of a study of blood T cell repertoires in COVID-19. The assay was immunoSEQ multiplex PCR, and TCRdb's table has in-frame clones only and misses some. The repertoire has 150,000 to 200,000 clones, roughly 82% of them found once; the top ten carry under 5.5%. Material: peripheral blood. Receptor source: a woman in her 30s with acute or convalescent COVID-19. Each CDR3 is given without its conserved first and last residue.

TRBJ1-2,13,TRBV6-4,ASSDSFRVGYGYT
TRBJ1-5,13,TRBV24-1,ATSDSEHYGQPQH
TRBJ1-2,12,TRBV7-2,ASSLSRSGYGYT
TRBJ2-7,11,TRBV4-2,ASSQALAARQY
TRBJ1-5,11,TRBV2,ASKKAPTGSQH
TRBJ2-1,15,TRBV27,ASSSSGGVRTINEQF
TRBJ1-4,14,TRBV25-1,ASSVRLGGLNEKLF
TRBJ2-2,14,TRBV5-6,ASSLGLAGVTGELF
TRBJ1-1,10,TRBV6-5,ASSYVGGEAF
TRBJ2-2,15,TRBV7-2,ASSTRPTSANTGELF
TRBJ2-5,13,TRBV4-2,ASSHKSEASETQY
TRBJ1-5,13,TRBV15,ATSVTGGLPQPQH
TRBJ1-4,10,TRBV29-1,SVLSLTEKLF
TRBJ2-2,12,TRBV4-2,ASSPTGNTGELF
TRBJ1-5,17,TRBV12-5,ASGLPDDRGHGGNQPQH
TRBJ2-7,13,TRBV19,ASSMLGQGSGEQY
TRBJ1-5,12,TRBV19,ASKGQGTYQPQH
TRBJ2-7,13,TRBV18,ASSIGTGLSYEQY
TRBJ1-4,13,TRBV9,ASSPQGMGNEKLF
TRBJ2-1,12,TRBV5-6,ASSPTARGNEQF
TRBJ1-3,14,TRBV15,ATSRVSPGGGNTIY
TRBJ2-7,13,TRBV28,ASSPTGQGRYEQY
TRBJ1-5,13,TRBV30,AWSSDRLSNQPQH
TRBJ2-7,13,TRBV12-2,ASRLRKGGSYEQY
TRBJ2-2,13,TRBV5-1,ASSWDRGPAGELF
TRBJ2-7,13,TRBV7-8,ASSPSLGASDEQY
TRBJ2-3,12,TRBV28,ASRKRTVTDTQY